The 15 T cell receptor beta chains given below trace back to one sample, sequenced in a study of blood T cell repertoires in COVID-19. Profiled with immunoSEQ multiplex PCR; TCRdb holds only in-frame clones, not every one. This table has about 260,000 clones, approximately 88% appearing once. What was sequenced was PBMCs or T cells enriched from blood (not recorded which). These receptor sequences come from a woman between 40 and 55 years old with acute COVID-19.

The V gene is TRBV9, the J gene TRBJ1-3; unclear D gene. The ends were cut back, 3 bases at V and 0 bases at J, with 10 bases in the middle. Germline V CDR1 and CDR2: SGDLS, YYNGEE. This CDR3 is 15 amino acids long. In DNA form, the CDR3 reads TGTGCCAGCAGCGCAACAGTGACCTCTGGAAACACCATATATTTT. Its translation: CASSATVTSGNTIYF.

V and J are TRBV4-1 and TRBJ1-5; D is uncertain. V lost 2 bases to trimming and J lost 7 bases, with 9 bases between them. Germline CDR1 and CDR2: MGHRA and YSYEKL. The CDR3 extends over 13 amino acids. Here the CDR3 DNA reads TGCGCCAGCAGCCAATCGGTGGAGCAGCCCCAGCATTTT. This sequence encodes CASSQSVEQPQHF.

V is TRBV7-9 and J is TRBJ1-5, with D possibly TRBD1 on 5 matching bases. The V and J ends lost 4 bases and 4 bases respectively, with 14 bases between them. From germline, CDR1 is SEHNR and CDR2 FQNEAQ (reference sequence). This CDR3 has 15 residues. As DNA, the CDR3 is TGTGCCAGCAGCTCTGAAGGTGGGGGGAATCAGCCCCAGCATTTT. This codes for CASSSEGGGNQPQHF.

The CDR3 sequence: CASSESTAGGHEQFF. In DNA form, the CDR3 reads TGCGCCAGCAGTGAGTCTACGGCGGGAGGCCATGAGCAGTTCTTC. V and J are TRBV10-1 and TRBJ2-1, with TRBD2 matching 8 bases. This CDR3 comprises 15 residues. Trimming removed 0 bases from V and 8 bases from J; junction bases left unmatched: 6. CDR1 is WNHNN, CDR2 SYGVQD, per germline (reference sequence).

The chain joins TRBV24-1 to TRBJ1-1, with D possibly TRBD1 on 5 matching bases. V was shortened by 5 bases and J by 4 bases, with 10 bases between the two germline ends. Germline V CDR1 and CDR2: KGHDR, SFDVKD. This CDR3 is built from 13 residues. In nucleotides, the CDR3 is TGTGCCACCAGTGTGGGGGGTTCCACTGAAGCTTTCTTT. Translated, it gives CATSVGGSTEAFF.

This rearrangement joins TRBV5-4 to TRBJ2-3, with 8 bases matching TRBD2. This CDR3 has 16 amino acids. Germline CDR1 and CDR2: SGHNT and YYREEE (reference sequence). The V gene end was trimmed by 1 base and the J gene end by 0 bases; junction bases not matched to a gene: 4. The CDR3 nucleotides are TGTGCCAGCAGCTTGCGACTAGCGAGTAGCACAGATACGCAGTATTTT. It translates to CASSLRLASSTDTQYF.

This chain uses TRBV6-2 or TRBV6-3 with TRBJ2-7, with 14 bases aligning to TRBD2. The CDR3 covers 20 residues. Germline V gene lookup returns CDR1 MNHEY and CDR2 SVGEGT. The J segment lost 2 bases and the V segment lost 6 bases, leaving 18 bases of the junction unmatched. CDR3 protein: CASSRRRLGLAGGGAYEQYV. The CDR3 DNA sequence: TGTGCCAGCAGCCGACGACGCTTAGGACTAGCGGGAGGTGGGGCCTACGAGCAGTACGTC.

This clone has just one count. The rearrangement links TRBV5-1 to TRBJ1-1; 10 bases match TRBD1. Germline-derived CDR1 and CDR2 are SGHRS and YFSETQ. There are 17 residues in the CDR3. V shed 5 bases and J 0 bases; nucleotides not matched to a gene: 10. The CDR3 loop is CASRRRDRGSMNTEAFF. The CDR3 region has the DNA TGCGCCAGCAGACGACGGGACAGGGGCTCGATGAACACTGAAGCTTTCTTT.

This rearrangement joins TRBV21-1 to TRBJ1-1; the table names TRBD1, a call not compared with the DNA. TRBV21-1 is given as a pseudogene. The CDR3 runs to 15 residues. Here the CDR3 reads CASSEDGQEGTEAFF. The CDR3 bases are TGTGCCAGCAGCGAAGATGGACAGGAGGGGACTGAAGCTTTCTTT.

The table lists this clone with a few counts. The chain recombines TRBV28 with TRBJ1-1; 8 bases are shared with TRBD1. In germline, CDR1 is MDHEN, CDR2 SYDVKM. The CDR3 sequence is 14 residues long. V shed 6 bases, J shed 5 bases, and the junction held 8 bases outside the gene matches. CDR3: CASRKQQGGTEAFF. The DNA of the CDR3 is TGTGCCAGCAGGAAACAACAGGGGGGTACTGAAGCTTTCTTT.

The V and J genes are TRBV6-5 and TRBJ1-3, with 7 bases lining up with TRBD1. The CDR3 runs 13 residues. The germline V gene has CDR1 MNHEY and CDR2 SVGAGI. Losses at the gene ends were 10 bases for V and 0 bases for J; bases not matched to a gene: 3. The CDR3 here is CATAGGSGNTIYF. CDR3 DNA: TGTGCCACCGCAGGGGGCTCTGGAAACACCATATATTTT.

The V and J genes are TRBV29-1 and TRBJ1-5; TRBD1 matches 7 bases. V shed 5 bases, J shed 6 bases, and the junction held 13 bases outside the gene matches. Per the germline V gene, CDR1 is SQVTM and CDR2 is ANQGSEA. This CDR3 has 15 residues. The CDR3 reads CSVPGWDRSGQPQHF. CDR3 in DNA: TGCAGCGTTCCGGGGTGGGACAGAAGTGGTCAGCCCCAGCATTTT.

CDR3 amino acids: CASSLVFYEQFF. The CDR3 nucleotides read TGTGCCAGCAGCTTAGTCTTCTATGAGCAGTTCTTC. The chain couples TRBV11-2 to TRBJ2-1; D remains ambiguous. The CDR3 contains 12 residues. V gave up 1 base and J gave up 8 bases, with 6 bases separating them. Germline CDR1 and CDR2: SGHAT and FQNNGV.

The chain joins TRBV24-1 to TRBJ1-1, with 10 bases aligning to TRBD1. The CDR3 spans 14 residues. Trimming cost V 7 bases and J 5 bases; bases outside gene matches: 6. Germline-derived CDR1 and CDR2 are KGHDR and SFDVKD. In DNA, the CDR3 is TGTGCCACCAGCCATGGGACAGGGGTGACTGAAGCTTTCTTT. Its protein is CATSHGTGVTEAFF.

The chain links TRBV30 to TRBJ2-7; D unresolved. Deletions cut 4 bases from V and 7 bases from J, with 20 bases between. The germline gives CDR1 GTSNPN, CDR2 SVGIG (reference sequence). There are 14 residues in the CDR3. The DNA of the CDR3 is TGTGCCTGGACTGTCCCCTCGACTCCGTGGGAGCAGTACTTC. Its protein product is CAWTVPSTPWEQYF.